These T cell receptor beta chains were read from a single sample in a study of vaccination and CD4 T cells after COVID-19. In TCRdb, the PCR reads were re-called with MiXCR into one record per CDR3 protein. This sample has about 3,500 distinct CDR3 sequences, with 25% to 40% found just once. No cognate antigen is known for these TCRs. Sample: CD4+ T cells from blood, cultured in vitro. The source of these receptors is a human donor who had recovered from COVID-19. Each CDR3 is given with its conserved first and last residue. A D gene is named only where the DNA matches it firmly. The size field is filled for only some rows; it gives once, few, many or a size class.

j_call clone_size v_call d_call cdr3_aa cdr3_nt
TRBJ1-1 few TRBV7-3 - CASSLSSGVGAEAFF TGTGCCAGCAGCTTAAGTTCAGGGGTAGGGGCTGAAGCTTTCTTT
TRBJ2-2 few TRBV11-2 TRBD1 CASSLAGRQGTGELFF TGTGCCAGCAGCTTAGCCGGTAGACAGGGCACCGGGGAGCTGTTTTTT
TRBJ1-2 few TRBV28 - CASSNLSSRGYTF TGTGCCAGCAGCAACCTCTCCTCACGGGGCTACACCTTC
TRBJ1-2 few TRBV12-3/TRBV12-4 - CASSLFGQGSGYTF TGTGCCAGCAGCCTGTTCGGGCAGGGTAGTGGCTACACCTTC
TRBJ1-2 few TRBV30 - CAWSKGGSVYGYTF TGTGCCTGGAGTAAGGGGGGCAGCGTCTATGGCTACACCTTC
TRBJ2-5 - TRBV2 TRBD2 CAISWGGETQYF TGTGCCATCTCGTGGGGGGGAGAGACCCAGTACTTC
TRBJ2-5 - TRBV4-1 - CASSQDLTGAVWETQYF TGCGCCAGCAGCCAAGACCTTACGGGGGCTGTTTGGGAGACCCAGTACTTC
TRBJ1-3 medium-sized TRBV20-1 - CSARAPSSGNTIYF TGCAGTGCTAGAGCCCCAAGCTCTGGAAACACCATATATTTT
TRBJ1-2 medium-sized TRBV12-3/TRBV12-4 - CASSLRPPLTF TGTGCCAGCAGTCTCAGACCGCCCCTCACCTTC
TRBJ1-1 - TRBV12-3/TRBV12-4 - CASSLGGRDTEAFF TGTGCCAGCAGTTTAGGGGGGAGGGACACTGAAGCTTTCTTT
TRBJ1-3 - TRBV7-9 TRBD1 CASSLERTGLNTIYF TGTGCCAGCAGCTTAGAGCGGACAGGGTTAAACACCATATATTTT
TRBJ1-2 - TRBV30 TRBD1 CAWKPGTGGYGYTF TGTGCCTGGAAGCCCGGGACAGGGGGTTATGGCTACACCTTC
TRBJ2-5 - TRBV11-2 - CASSLGEKVTQYF TGTGCCAGCAGCTTGGGGGAAAAGGTGACCCAGTACTTC
TRBJ1-2 - TRBV7-2 TRBD1 CVSSTRQGRFGYTF TGTGTCAGCAGCACGCGACAGGGTCGTTTCGGCTACACCTTC
TRBJ1-3 - TRBV15 TRBD1 CATSSRTGGGNTIYF TGTGCCACCAGCAGCCGGACAGGGGGTGGAAACACCATATATTTT
TRBJ2-7 - TRBV19 TRBD1 CASSAKGTVSYEQYF TGTGCCAGTAGCGCCAAGGGGACAGTCTCCTACGAGCAGTACTTC